The present TCR beta chain was sequenced within a study of blood T cell repertoires in COVID-19 (dated by TCRdb to the early 2020s). A note on the overall study: The collaborator samples originated in the United States, Italy and Spain and spanned the acute and convalescent phases of COVID-19. The prospective study material was composed of cDNA or gDNA derived from T cells, B-cell-depleted T cells, or PBMCs. The dataset comprised deeply sampled blood TCRbeta repertoires from subjects exposed to, actively infected with, or recovered from COVID-19. The repertoires were made available in a free public database intended to serve as a resource for research on the immune response to SARS-CoV-2. Samples came from the ongoing ImmuneRACE study (first 160 participants) plus 1,254 subjects from 6 global collaborators. The sample metadata nearly always contained a de-identified subject ID, COVID-19 status, age in years and sex. Where available, HLA class I and class II types were obtained from metadata supplied by the sample provider rather than from assay-based typing.

Whole blood was collected in K2EDTA tubes by collaborating institutions according to the institutions' own protocols. For TCRbeta analysis, collaborator samples were shipped as frozen whole blood, as isolated PBMCs, or as DNA extracted from either sample type. TCRbeta CDR3 regions were amplified from genomic DNA using the immunoSEQ Assay, a bias-controlled multiplex PCR. In the authors' own workflow: Nucleated cell counts per sample were estimated from amplification of reference gene primers within the assay. To quantify the absolute abundance of each unique TCRbeta CDR3 rearrangement, sequence reads were collapsed and filtered. For each sample, productive Simpson clonality was calculated by taking the square root of Simpson's diversity index across productive rearrangements. Not all clones reach the TCRdb copy of this immuneACCESS table, which keeps in-frame sequences only. Checked studies attribute under half of the gap to unresolved V genes and leave the rest unexplained. The D gene and trimming were derived from the DNA, and the V and J assignments and clone size from that table. For this sample there are around 100,000 clones; 91% appear just once. The top ten clones comprise 2% to 2.5% of the sample.

This clone appeared once. The clone's antigen remains unknown. No much larger clone exists at a distance of one base, and base qualities are not known. What the research found in general, with its limitations: Clinical and demographic metadata were provided uncurated, with the amount varying by source and participant.

CDR1 and CDR2 are drawn from the germline V gene: SGHNT, YENEEA. The CDR3 goes from the cysteine to the phenylalanine over 14 residues. Left in the record is the CDR3 DNA by itself, 42 bases read in frame from the first base. V is cut by 3 bases and J by 2 bases, and the space between the germline ends is 10 bases. The sample consisted of peripheral blood. This clonotype was obtained from a man aged 50 to 59 with active COVID-19. Here the chain combines TRBV11-3 and TRBJ2-5, with TRBD1 tentatively as D gene (6 bases match). At the DNA level, the sequence is TGTGCCAGCAGCTTTACCCAGGGGCAAGAGACCCAGTACTTC. The resulting protein is CASSFTQGQETQYF.